The sequence of this T cell receptor (beta chain) was determined in a study of cytomegalovirus exposure and HLA in healthy donors. V dropped 4 bases and J dropped 7; count of bases not matched to a gene: 16. The CDR3 totals 16 residues. In germline, CDR1 is SGHNT, CDR2 YYREEE (reference sequence). The primer mix had 60 Vbeta and 13 Jbeta primers. Using immunoSEQ multiplex PCR, the repertoire was profiled, and TCRdb retains in-frame clones only, with some absent. This sample has over 150,000 clones, with 84% found just once. This TCR was recovered from a man between 18 and 35 years old in good health and CMV-seronegative. The chain carries TRBV5-4 and TRBJ2-7, with 8 positions matching TRBD2. What was sequenced was PBMCs. The CDR3 coding sequence is TGTGCCAGCAGCCGAGCGGGAGCTACTCCTACGGGGGAGCAGTACTTC. This codes for CASSRAGATPTGEQYF.